The 30 T cell receptor beta chains listed next were all sequenced from one sample in a study of cytomegalovirus exposure and HLA in healthy donors. Only in-frame clones appear in the TCRdb table, and some are missing; sequencing was by immunoSEQ multiplex PCR. This sample carries around 200,000 clones, roughly three quarters of them seen once, and the ten largest clones take over 0.95%. The material sequenced was PBMCs. The origin of the receptors is a woman in her 30s in good health and CMV-seronegative.

V usage is TRBV7-9 and J usage is TRBJ2-1; D is undetermined. The CDR3 runs to 14 residues. Per germline, CDR1 SEHNR and CDR2 FQNEAQ (reference sequence). The V gene lost 3 bases and the J gene lost 5 bases, with 11 bases spanning the gap. CDR3 bases: TGTGCCAGCAGCTTTGTTCTGGGCCACAATGAGCAGTTCTTC. It specifies CASSFVLGHNEQFF.

This clone was recorded only once. The chain recombines TRBV29-1 with TRBJ1-2; 11 nucleotides line up with TRBD1. The germline CDR1 and CDR2 sequences are SQVTM and ANQGSEA. J was trimmed by 3 bases and V by 4 bases; bases with no gene match: 4. The CDR3 is made up of 14 amino acids. The CDR3 nucleotides read TGCAGCGTTGCCCCGGGACAGGGGGACTATGGCTACACCTTC. Translated, it gives CSVAPGQGDYGYTF.

This clone came up a few times. V usage is TRBV30 and J usage is TRBJ2-7, with unresolved D. CDR3 length: 11 amino acids. Germline loops: CDR1 GTSNPN, CDR2 SVGIG (reference sequence). Trimming shortened V by 0 bases and J by 4 bases, and 4 bases separated the two germline ends. This CDR3 is CAWSVAYEQYF. The CDR3 nucleotides read TGTGCCTGGAGTGTAGCGTACGAGCAGTACTTC.

The chain uses TRBV30 and TRBJ2-7; 10 bases match TRBD2. The CDR3 extends over 15 amino acids. Germline V gene lookup returns CDR1 GTSNPN and CDR2 SVGIG (reference sequence). The trim removed 0 bases at V and 6 bases at J, leaving 8 bases unmatched. CDR3 region: CAWSVHASGGIEQYF. The CDR3 DNA sequence: TGTGCCTGGAGTGTGCACGCTAGCGGGGGAATCGAGCAGTACTTC.

This clone was detected a few times. This chain uses TRBV23-1 with TRBJ2-7, with a tentative D call TRBD2 (5 bases). TRBV23-1 is sorted into the ORF group, with uncertain function. CDR3 length: 14 residues. V was shortened by 2 bases and J by 0 bases, with 8 bases between the two germline ends. DNA for the CDR3: TGCGCCAGCAGTCAAGGGAGTAGCTCCTACGAGCAGTACTTC. Translation gives CASSQGSSSYEQYF.

This rearrangement joins TRBV4-2 to TRBJ2-1, with 9 bases fitting TRBD2. The germline CDR1 and CDR2 sequences are LGHNA and YNFKEQ. The trim removed 7 bases at V and 8 bases at J, leaving 12 bases unmatched. The CDR3 has 15 residues. The CDR3 reads CASIGEASGMDEQFF. Written as DNA, the CDR3 is TGTGCCAGCATAGGGGAGGCTAGCGGGATGGATGAGCAGTTCTTC.

This chain joins TRBV9 and TRBJ2-5; 9 bases agree with TRBD2. This CDR3 has 19 amino acids. Germline V lookup: CDR1 SGDLS, CDR2 YYNGEE. The trim removed 3 bases at V and 1 base at J, leaving 16 bases unmatched. DNA for the CDR3: TGTGCCAGCAGCGCCCCCCATGGGTTTCTAGCGGGGACCCAAGAGACCCAGTACTTC. Protein sequence: CASSAPHGFLAGTQETQYF. The full variable domain, rest sourced from reference TRBV9 and TRBJ2-5, is DSGVTQTPKHLITATGQRVTLRCSPRSGDLSVYWYQQSLDQGLQFLIQYYNGEERAKGNILERFSAQQFPDLHSELNLSSLELGDSALYFCASSAPHGFLAGTQETQYFGPGTRLLVL.

The CDR3 region has the DNA TGTGCCAGCAGCTTCGGGACTACCAACACCGGGGAGCTGTTTTTT. Residues: CASSFGTTNTGELFF. This chain joins TRBV7-6 and TRBJ2-2, with 7 bases that match TRBD2. Per the germline V gene, CDR1 is SGHVS and CDR2 is FNYEAQ. V lost 3 bases to trimming and J lost 2 bases; unmatched junction nucleotides: 3. The CDR3 is 15 amino acids.

The chain links TRBV5-6 to TRBJ2-7; TRBD1 aligns across 11 bases. The CDR3 spans 15 residues. Germline CDR1 reads SGHDT; CDR2 reads YYEEEE. V dropped 3 bases and J dropped 0; count of bases not matched to a gene: 2. CDR3 in DNA: TGTGCCAGCAGCTGGGGACAGGGGGGCTCCTACGAGCAGTACTTC. Amino acids: CASSWGQGGSYEQYF.

Notes on this clone: The junction shows a germline mismatch at one end, possibly a read error. This chain joins TRBV18 and TRBJ1-2; a weak D match, TRBD1 (5 bases). The CDR3 extends over 13 amino acids. From germline, CDR1 is KGHSH and CDR2 LQKENI. The CDR3 protein is CASSPPGGYGYTF. The CDR3 DNA follows: TGTGCCAGCTCCCCACCGGGGGGCTATGGCTACACCTTC.

This chain uses TRBV5-1 with TRBJ2-3; no clear D gene. CDR1 SGHRS and CDR2 YFSETQ come from the germline V gene. CDR3 size: 15 residues. The V end lost 0 bases, the J end lost 0 bases, and 8 bases lay between the germline ends. CDR3 sequence reads: CASSLDTSSTDTQYF. The DNA for the CDR3 is TGCGCCAGCAGCTTGGACACCTCTAGCACAGATACGCAGTATTTT. The full variable domain, completed using reference TRBV5-1 and TRBJ2-3, is KAGVTQTPRYLIKTRGQQVTLSCSPISGHRSVSWYQQTPGQGLQFLFEYFSETQRNKGNFPGRFSGRQFSNSRSEMNVSTLELGDSALYLCASSLDTSSTDTQYFGPGTRLTVL.

The V call is TRBV4-1, the J call TRBJ1-1; 8 bases match TRBD1. V lost 4 bases and J lost 3; bases outside the gene matches: 4. The length of the CDR3 is 14 residues. CDR1 is MGHRA and CDR2 is YSYEKL in the germline V gene. CDR3 amino acids: CASSRQGADTEAFF. For the CDR3, the DNA is TGCGCCAGCAGCCGCCAGGGGGCAGACACTGAAGCTTTCTTT.

The V call is TRBV18, the J call TRBJ2-2, with 9 bases aligning to TRBD1. Germline CDR1 is KGHSH and CDR2 is LQKENI. The V gene end was trimmed by 2 bases and the J gene end by 7 bases; junction bases not matched to a gene: 5. CDR3 length: 15 amino acids. The CDR3 DNA is TGTGCCAGCTCACCAAGGACAGGGGAAAACGGGGAGCTGTTTTTT. It specifies CASSPRTGENGELFF.

This clone was seen only once. The chain joins TRBV6-6 to TRBJ1-5, with D maybe TRBD1 (5 bases). The CDR3 is 16 residues long. CDR1 is MNHNY and CDR2 is SVGAGI in the germline V gene (reference sequence). Trimming took 2 bases from V and 2 from J, leaving 13 bases between them. CDR3 residues: CASSYRQGVGNQPQHF. DNA for the CDR3: TGTGCCAGCAGTTACCGTCAGGGTGTGGGCAATCAGCCCCAGCATTTT.

V usage is TRBV9 and J usage is TRBJ2-2; tentatively, D is TRBD1 (6 bases). V lost 6 bases and J lost 2, with 14 bases in between. The length of the CDR3 is 15 residues. The V gene's germline CDR1 is SGDLS and CDR2 YYNGEE. CDR3 DNA: TGTGCCAGCAACCCGGGACACCGAAACACCGGGGAGCTGTTTTTT. It is translated as CASNPGHRNTGELFF.

The chain is built from TRBV2 and TRBJ2-5, with 7 bases aligning to TRBD2. The last part of the DNA fits TRBJ2-7 better; the J call may be wrong. The CDR3 is 14 amino acids. Looked up from germline, CDR1 is SNHLY and CDR2 is FYNNEI. CDR3 protein: CASSMGLLDYEQYF. DNA for the CDR3: TGTGCCAGCAGTATGGGACTACTGGATTACGAGCAGTACTTC.

CDR3 protein: CAITPTPSSGNTIYF. The CDR3 DNA reads TGTGCCATCACTCCGACACCGAGCTCTGGAAACACCATATATTTT. V usage is TRBV6-5 and J usage is TRBJ1-3; D is unclear. The V and J ends lost 10 bases and 0 bases respectively, with 16 bases between them. The length of the CDR3 is 15 residues. Per germline, CDR1 MNHEY and CDR2 SVGAGI.

The J gene is TRBJ2-7, the V gene TRBV6-1, with D tentatively TRBD2 (6 bases). Germline V CDR1 and CDR2: MNHNS, SASEGT. V dropped 6 bases and J dropped 1 base, with 10 bases sitting between them. This CDR3 region has 13 residues. For the CDR3, the DNA is TGTGCCAGCAGGGAGGGTGGATCCTACGAGCAGTACTTC. Translated, it gives CASREGGSYEQYF.

The rearrangement uses TRBV29-1 and TRBJ2-4, with TRBD1 matching over 7 bases. Germline CDR1 reads SQVTM; CDR2 reads ANQGSEA. V shed 6 bases and J 1 base; nucleotides not matched to a gene: 6. CDR3 length: 14 residues. Here the CDR3 reads CSVTTGTAKNIQYF. The CDR3 DNA is TGCAGCGTCACGACAGGGACGGCCAAAAACATTCAGTACTTC.

The rearrangement uses TRBV5-1 and TRBJ1-1, with D possibly matching TRBD1 (6 bases). V was cut by 2 bases and J by 4 bases, with 15 bases left in between. CDR1 and CDR2 from the germline V gene are SGHRS and YFSETQ. The CDR3 contains 15 residues. The CDR3, as DNA: TGCGCCAGCAGCTTACCGACAGGCAGCGGCACTGAAGCTTTCTTT. This encodes CASSLPTGSGTEAFF.

The rearrangement joins TRBV7-2 to TRBJ2-1; tentative D call: TRBD2 (6 bases). Deletions cut 1 base from V and 4 bases from J, with 8 bases between. The CDR3 runs to 14 residues. Germline V gene sequence: CDR1 SGHTA, CDR2 FQGNSA. The DNA for the CDR3 is TGTGCCAGCAGCTTAGGGCTAGCGTACAATGAGCAGTTCTTC. The encoded protein is CASSLGLAYNEQFF.

This clone was seen just once. CDR3 amino acids: CATSRQGQGGNEQFF. CDR3 DNA sequence: TGTGCCACCAGCCGTCAAGGACAGGGTGGGAATGAGCAGTTCTTC. The chain employs TRBV15 and TRBJ2-1; 8 nucleotides line up with TRBD1. The V gene end was trimmed by 5 bases and the J gene end by 7 bases; junction bases not matched to a gene: 10. This CDR3 region has 15 residues. Germline-derived CDR1 and CDR2 are LNHNV and YYDKDF (reference sequence).

The chain links TRBV6-1 to TRBJ2-7; 7 bases are shared with TRBD2. The V segment lost 0 bases and the J segment 4 bases; nucleotides outside the gene matches: 3. The CDR3 loop spans 14 amino acids. CDR1 MNHNS and CDR2 SASEGT come from the germline V gene. In DNA form, the CDR3 reads TGTGCCAGCAGTGAAGCGGGAGGGCCTTACGAGCAGTACTTC. The encoded protein is CASSEAGGPYEQYF.

This chain joins TRBV28 and TRBJ2-7, with 8 positions matching TRBD1. This CDR3 contains 21 residues. The ends lost 4 bases at V and 0 bases at J; junction bases unmatched: 23. CDR1 MDHEN and CDR2 SYDVKM come from the germline V gene. Here the CDR3 reads CASSSPWTGHLLSSSSYEQYF. CDR3 nucleotides: TGTGCCAGCAGTTCCCCTTGGACAGGGCACCTACTCAGCTCGAGCTCCTACGAGCAGTACTTC. The full variable domain, with the rest looked up from reference TRBV28 and TRBJ2-7, is DVKVTQSSRYLVKRTGEKVFLECVQDMDHENMFWYRQDPGLGLRLIYFSYDVKMKEKGDIPEGYSVSREKKERFSLILESASTNQTSMYLCASSSPWTGHLLSSSSYEQYFGPGTRLTVT.

The chain employs TRBV28 and TRBJ1-4; D perhaps matches TRBD1 (5 bases). V lost 7 bases and J lost 3, with 9 bases in between. CDR3 length: 13 residues. Germline assignment: CDR1 MDHEN and CDR2 SYDVKM. CDR3 nucleotides: TGTGCCAGCAACGGGGGTCCTAATGAAAAACTGTTTTTT. Translation gives CASNGGPNEKLFF.

The chain combines TRBV7-9 with TRBJ2-3; the D is unclear. Looked up from germline, CDR1 is SEHNR and CDR2 is FQNEAQ (reference sequence). This CDR3 has 14 amino acids. Trimming removed 6 bases at V and 0 bases at J, with 10 bases between. The CDR3 region has the DNA TGTGCCAGCAGTCCCAGATCAAGCACAGATACGCAGTATTTT. This translates into CASSPRSSTDTQYF.

This chain links TRBV4-1 with TRBJ1-2; the match to TRBD1 covers 7 bases. Germline V gene data show CDR1 as MGHRA and CDR2 as YSYEKL. V dropped 3 bases and J dropped 3; count of bases not matched to a gene: 16. CDR3 size: 18 residues. The CDR3 loop reads CASSQGTDPGQNYYGYTF. DNA of the CDR3: TGCGCCAGCAGCCAGGGAACAGACCCGGGACAGAATTACTATGGCTACACCTTC.

The rearrangement uses TRBV5-4 and TRBJ2-3; no clear D gene. Between the trimmed V and J ends, which lost 0 bases and 1 base, there was a span of 6 bases. CDR3 length equals 14 residues. CDR1 is SGHNT and CDR2 is YYREEE in the germline V gene (reference sequence). CDR3: CASSLEPRTDTQYF. In DNA, the CDR3 is TGTGCCAGCAGCTTGGAGCCCCGCACAGATACGCAGTATTTT.

The chain uses TRBV5-1 and TRBJ1-2, with D unresolved. This CDR3 comprises 14 residues. Germline V gene data show CDR1 as SGHRS and CDR2 as YFSETQ. V lost 1 base and J lost 3, with 10 bases in between. The CDR3 here is CASSLNWQDYGYTF. CDR3 sequence (DNA): TGCGCCAGCAGCTTGAATTGGCAGGACTATGGCTACACCTTC.

This chain uses TRBV4-2 with TRBJ2-7, with 8 bases lining up with TRBD1. The CDR3 extends over 21 amino acids. Germline loops: CDR1 LGHNA, CDR2 YNFKEQ. The trim removed 4 bases at V and 0 bases at J, leaving 23 bases unmatched. CDR3 in DNA: TGTGCCAGCAGCCCGGTCGTGCTCGGGACAGGAATCTCCAGCAACTCCTACGAGCAGTACTTC. Protein: CASSPVVLGTGISSNSYEQYF.